This T cell receptor beta chain was sequenced for a study of control samples from healthy donors and cancer patients. The V end was cut by 6 bases, the J end by 7 bases, with 8 bases between. This CDR3 has 11 residues. Germline loops: CDR1 SGHNT, CDR2 YYREEE (reference sequence). The protocol was immunoSEQ multiplex PCR, while the TCRdb copy is restricted to in-frame clones and leaves out a portion. The sample lists approximately 160,000 clones; approximately 94% were seen once. V is TRBV5-4 and J is TRBJ1-5; D remains unclear. The specimen sequenced was blood. This TCR came from a woman younger than 30 in good health. CDR3 bases: TGTGCCAGCATCCTCAGACAGCCCCAGCATTTT. As protein: CASILRQPQHF.